These 23 T cell receptor beta chains originate from one sample sequenced in a study of blood T cell repertoires in COVID-19. The method was immunoSEQ multiplex PCR; TCRdb's version includes in-frame clones alone and lacks a portion of them. The top ten clones hold about an eighth of a sample with some 120,000 clones, less than 90% of them seen once. Sequencing was carried out using peripheral blood. These receptors came from a woman under 40 who had recovered from COVID-19.

The chain recombines TRBV7-9 with TRBJ2-3, with 9 bases matching TRBD1. The CDR3 has 15 amino acids. From germline, CDR1 is SEHNR and CDR2 FQNEAQ (reference sequence). V was pared by 3 bases and J by 2 bases, with 3 bases of the junction left unmatched. CDR3 in DNA: TGTGCCAGCAGCTTCGGACAGGGGTACACAGATACGCAGTATTTT. Amino acid sequence: CASSFGQGYTDTQYF.

CDR3 DNA sequence: TGTGCCAGTAGTATTCAGGGGAGAGCTGAAGCTTTCTTT. This gives the protein CASSIQGRAEAFF. The chain employs TRBV19 and TRBJ1-1; tentatively, D is TRBD1 (6 bases). This CDR3 contains 13 residues. The V end lost 3 bases, the J end lost 6 bases, and 11 bases lay between the germline ends. Germline loops: CDR1 LNHDA, CDR2 SQIVND (reference sequence).

Comment on this clone: Other DNA sequences within the sample encode an identical CDR3. This rearrangement joins TRBV27 to TRBJ1-1; 9 bases match TRBD1. This CDR3 has 13 amino acids. V shed 3 bases and J 4 bases; nucleotides not matched to a gene: 0. CDR1 and CDR2 (germline): MNHEY, SMNVEV (reference sequence). The CDR3 reads CASSLTGGTEAFF. The CDR3 DNA reads as TGTGCCAGCAGTTTGACAGGGGGCACTGAAGCTTTCTTT.

V usage is TRBV7-6 and J usage is TRBJ1-4; the D gene is possibly TRBD1 (5 bases). Per germline, CDR1 SGHVS and CDR2 FNYEAQ. This CDR3 region has 15 residues. V shed 4 bases and J shed 7 bases, with 16 bases lying between them. CDR3 loop: CASSSPAGSGEKLFF. In DNA form, the CDR3 reads TGTGCCAGCAGCTCCCCGGCAGGGTCGGGTGAAAAACTGTTTTTT.

This chain links TRBV6-2 or TRBV6-3 with TRBJ2-2, with 7 nucleotides matching TRBD2. Germline trimming cut 4 bases from V and 5 bases from J; bases unmatched to any gene: 10. This CDR3 is built from 16 residues. Germline V lookup: CDR1 MNHEY, CDR2 SVGEGT. The CDR3 DNA sequence: TGTGCCAGCAGTTCAACTCTCGGGGGAGGGACCGGGGAGCTGTTTTTT. Protein sequence: CASSSTLGGGTGELFF.

About this clone itself: The junction and the germline gene differ at one end; a read error may be behind it. The rearrangement uses TRBV15 and TRBJ1-4, with 7 nucleotides matching TRBD1. The CDR3 is made up of 14 amino acids. Germline assignment: CDR1 LNHNV and CDR2 YYDKDF (reference sequence). CDR3 in DNA: TGTGCCTCCAGCGGGGACAGCTTTTCTGAAAAACTGTTTTTT. Its translation: CASSGDSFSEKLFF.

This rearrangement joins TRBV18 to TRBJ2-1, with D possibly matching TRBD2 (7 bases). CDR3 length: 14 residues. CDR1 and CDR2 (germline): KGHSH, LQKENI. Trimming shortened V by 5 bases and J by 5 bases, and 13 bases separated the two germline ends. The CDR3 sequence: CASSTRGADNEQFF. Written as DNA, the CDR3 is TGTGCCAGCTCAACCCGGGGGGCGGACAATGAGCAGTTCTTC.

The chain carries TRBV7-2 and TRBJ1-1; the match to TRBD1 covers 9 bases. J gave up 1 base and V 3 bases, and 3 bases lay outside the gene matches. Germline loops: CDR1 SGHTA, CDR2 FQGNSA. There are 15 residues in the CDR3. The CDR3 DNA reads TGTGCCAGCAGCTTCCCGGGACAGGGGAACACTGAAGCTTTCTTT. This translates into CASSFPGQGNTEAFF.

The J gene is TRBJ1-6, the V gene TRBV18, with D unresolved. Germline V lookup: CDR1 KGHSH, CDR2 LQKENI. V lost 6 bases to trimming and J lost 7 bases, with 10 bases between them. The CDR3 has 13 residues. In DNA, the CDR3 is TGTGCCAGCTCCACCCGAGAGAATTCACCCCTCCACTTT. Amino acids: CASSTRENSPLHF.

This chain links TRBV7-9 with TRBJ2-3, with 12 bases that match TRBD2. V dropped 4 bases and J dropped 0; count of bases not matched to a gene: 8. In germline, CDR1 is SEHNR, CDR2 FQNEAQ (reference sequence). The CDR3 sequence is 18 residues long. The CDR3 nucleotides read TGTGCCAGCAGCTCGATAATCGGACTAGCGGGAAGCACAGATACGCAGTATTTT. Encoded protein: CASSSIIGLAGSTDTQYF. The full variable domain, its missing parts supplied by reference TRBV7-9 and TRBJ2-3, is DTGVSQNPRHKITKRGQNVTFRCDPISEHNRLYWYRQTLGQGPEFLTYFQNEAQLEKSRLLSDRFSAERPKGSFSTLEIQRTEQGDSAMYLCASSSIIGLAGSTDTQYFGPGTRLTVL.

The chain carries TRBV7-3 and TRBJ2-1, with 7 nucleotides matching TRBD1. This CDR3 comprises 15 residues. Germline CDR1 reads SGHTA; CDR2 reads FQGTGA. V was clipped by 6 bases and J by 6 bases; unmatched bases: 11. In DNA, the CDR3 is TGTGCCAGCAGTACGAACAGGGGTCTGCTCAATGAGCAGTTCTTC. This sequence encodes CASSTNRGLLNEQFF.

This clone was recorded a few times. This chain joins TRBV9 and TRBJ2-1, with D possibly matching TRBD1 (5 bases). CDR1 is SGDLS, CDR2 YYNGEE, per germline. This CDR3 has 15 residues. V lost 0 bases to trimming and J lost 5 bases, with 12 bases between them. The CDR3 DNA is TGTGCCAGCAGCGTAGTTACAGGCCCCGACAATGAGCAGTTCTTC. Protein sequence: CASSVVTGPDNEQFF.

The V call is TRBV9, the J call TRBJ2-3; tentatively, D is TRBD1 (5 bases). This CDR3 is built from 15 residues. The germline V gene has CDR1 SGDLS and CDR2 YYNGEE. Trimming pared 1 base from V and 2 bases from J, leaving 11 bases between. Here the CDR3 reads CASSVMGLLTDTQYF. DNA of the CDR3: TGTGCCAGCAGCGTAATGGGGCTCCTCACAGATACGCAGTATTTT.

CDR3 bases: TGCAGCGTTGACGGACAGGGGATGTACGAGCAGTACTTC. Amino acid sequence: CSVDGQGMYEQYF. This chain uses TRBV29-1 with TRBJ2-7; 9 bases are a match to TRBD1. CDR3 length: 13 residues. CDR1 and CDR2 from the germline V gene are SQVTM and ANQGSEA. J gave up 4 bases and V 3 bases, and 4 bases lay outside the gene matches.

This clone occurred once. J is TRBJ1-5 and V is TRBV2, with D possibly being TRBD1 (6 bases). Looked up from germline, CDR1 is SNHLY and CDR2 is FYNNEI. V lost 4 bases and J 0 bases, leaving 10 bases between the germline ends. The CDR3 is 15 residues long. DNA of the CDR3: TGTGCCAGCAGTGGGGGGCCCTATAGCAATCAGCCCCAGCATTTT. The encoded protein is CASSGGPYSNQPQHF.

This clone was observed a handful of times. The V call is TRBV30, the J call TRBJ1-5; no clear D. The germline CDR1 and CDR2 sequences are GTSNPN and SVGIG (reference sequence). Trimming removed 2 bases from V and 7 bases from J, with 15 bases in between. The CDR3 covers 14 residues. CDR3 loop: CAWSSLGRNQPQHF. DNA of the CDR3: TGTGCCTGGAGTTCACTTGGGAGAAACCAGCCCCAGCATTTT.

The chain links TRBV19 to TRBJ2-7, with TRBD2 identical over 10 bases. CDR1 is LNHDA, CDR2 SQIVND, per germline (reference sequence). The ends lost 3 bases at V and 4 bases at J; junction bases unmatched: 9. This CDR3 has 16 residues. CDR3 DNA: TGTGCCAGTAGTATGAGAGCGGGAGGGCCTAGGTACGAGCAGTACTTC. Its protein is CASSMRAGGPRYEQYF.

The chain recombines TRBV5-6 with TRBJ2-3; possible D gene TRBD1, 6 bases. Deletions cut 2 bases from V and 4 bases from J, with 11 bases between. Germline V gives CDR1 SGHDT, CDR2 YYEEEE. CDR3 length: 14 residues. The CDR3 DNA follows: TGTGCCAGCAGCTTTGGGACATTCGCAGATACGCAGTATTTT. Translation: CASSFGTFADTQYF.

The chain carries TRBV19 and TRBJ2-1, with 11 bases lining up with TRBD2. After removal of 3 bases from V and 6 bases from J, the junction contained 13 bases not matched to a gene. The CDR3 extends over 18 amino acids. Looked up from germline, CDR1 is LNHDA and CDR2 is SQIVND (reference sequence). The CDR3 coding sequence is TGTGCCAGTAGTATCCTTTGGGGGGGACTAGCGGATTTCAATGAGCAGTTCTTC. Its translation is CASSILWGGLADFNEQFF.

This chain links TRBV5-1 with TRBJ2-1; 7 nucleotides align to TRBD2. The J segment lost 7 bases and the V segment lost 7 bases, leaving 11 bases of the junction unmatched. The CDR3 is 14 amino acids. CDR1 is SGHRS and CDR2 is YFSETQ in the germline V gene. Here the CDR3 reads CASAYSTSVNEQFF. As DNA, the CDR3 is TGCGCCAGCGCATACTCTACTAGCGTTAATGAGCAGTTCTTC. Complete variable domain (other parts from reference TRBV5-1 and TRBJ2-1): KAGVTQTPRYLIKTRGQQVTLSCSPISGHRSVSWYQQTPGQGLQFLFEYFSETQRNKGNFPGRFSGRQFSNSRSEMNVSTLELGDSALYLCASAYSTSVNEQFFGPGTRLTVL.

This chain links TRBV27 with TRBJ1-4; tentative D call: TRBD1 (6 bases). Deletions cut 2 bases from V and 8 bases from J, with 18 bases between. The CDR3 extends over 16 amino acids. Germline CDR1 is MNHEY and CDR2 is SMNVEV (reference sequence). The CDR3 loop is CASSLRGRGVAEKLFF. Here the CDR3 DNA reads TGTGCCAGCAGTTTACGAGGGAGGGGGGTGGCGGAAAAACTGTTTTTT.

The table lists this clone with a count of one. The genes are TRBV27 and TRBJ1-1; no reliable D call. The V end lost 3 bases, the J end lost 4 bases, and 18 bases lay between the germline ends. In germline, CDR1 is MNHEY, CDR2 SMNVEV (reference sequence). CDR3 length: 16 residues. CDR3 sequence: CASSFLAASGGTEAFF. CDR3 DNA sequence: TGTGCCAGCAGTTTCCTCGCAGCCTCTGGAGGCACTGAAGCTTTCTTT.

The chain recombines TRBV9 with TRBJ2-1; D gene unclear. CDR3 length: 11 amino acids. Germline V gene data show CDR1 as SGDLS and CDR2 as YYNGEE. Trimming took off 5 bases at V and 7 bases at J, with 7 bases between the two ends. As DNA, the CDR3 is TGTGCCAGCAGTGCAGATAATGAGCAGTTCTTC. As protein: CASSADNEQFF.